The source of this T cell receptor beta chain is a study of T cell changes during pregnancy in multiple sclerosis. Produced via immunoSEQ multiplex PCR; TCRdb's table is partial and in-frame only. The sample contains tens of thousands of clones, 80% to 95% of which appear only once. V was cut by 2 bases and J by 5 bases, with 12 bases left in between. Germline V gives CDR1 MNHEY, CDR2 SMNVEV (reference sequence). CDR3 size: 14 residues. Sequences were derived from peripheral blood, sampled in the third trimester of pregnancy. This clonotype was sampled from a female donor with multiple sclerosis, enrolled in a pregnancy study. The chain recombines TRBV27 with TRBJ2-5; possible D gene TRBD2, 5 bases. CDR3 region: CASSLGPPGETQYF. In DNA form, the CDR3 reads TGTGCCAGCAGTTTAGGACCTCCGGGGGAGACCCAGTACTTC.